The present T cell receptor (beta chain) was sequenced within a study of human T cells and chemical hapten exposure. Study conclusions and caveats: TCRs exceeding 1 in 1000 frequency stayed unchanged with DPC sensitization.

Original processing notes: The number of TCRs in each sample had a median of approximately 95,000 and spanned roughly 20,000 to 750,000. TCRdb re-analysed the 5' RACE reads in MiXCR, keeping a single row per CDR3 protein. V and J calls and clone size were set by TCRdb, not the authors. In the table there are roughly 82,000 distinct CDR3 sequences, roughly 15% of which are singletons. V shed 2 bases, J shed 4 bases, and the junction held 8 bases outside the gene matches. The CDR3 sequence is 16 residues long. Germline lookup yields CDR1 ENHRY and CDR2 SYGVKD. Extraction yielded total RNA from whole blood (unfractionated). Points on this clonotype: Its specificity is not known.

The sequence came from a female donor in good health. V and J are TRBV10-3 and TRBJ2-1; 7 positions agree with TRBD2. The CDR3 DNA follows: TGTGCCATCAGTGAGGGGGGGGACTTACTTTACAATGAGCAGTTCTTC. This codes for CAISEGGDLLYNEQFF.